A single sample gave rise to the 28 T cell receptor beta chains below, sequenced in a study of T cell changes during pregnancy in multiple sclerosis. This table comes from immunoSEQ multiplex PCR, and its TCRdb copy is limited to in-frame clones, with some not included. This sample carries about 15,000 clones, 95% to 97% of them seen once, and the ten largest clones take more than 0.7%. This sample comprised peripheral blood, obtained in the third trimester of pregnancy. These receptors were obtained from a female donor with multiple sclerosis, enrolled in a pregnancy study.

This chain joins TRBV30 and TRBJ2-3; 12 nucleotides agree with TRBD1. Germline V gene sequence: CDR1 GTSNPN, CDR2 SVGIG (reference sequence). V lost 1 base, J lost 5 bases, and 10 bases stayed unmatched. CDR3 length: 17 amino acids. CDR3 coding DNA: TGTGCCTGGAGTGGGGGGACAGGGGGCTTGTTAGAAGATACGCAGTATTTT. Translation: CAWSGGTGGLLEDTQYF.

The DNA for the CDR3 is TGTGCCAGCACCCCCTCCCCGCAGGGCACCTACAATGAGCAGTTCTTC. This sequence encodes CASTPSPQGTYNEQFF. V is TRBV6-6 and J is TRBJ2-1, with D possibly being TRBD1 (5 bases). V was pared by 7 bases and J by 2 bases, with 18 bases between. The CDR3 sequence is 16 residues long. Germline-derived CDR1 and CDR2 are MNHNY and SVGAGI (reference sequence).

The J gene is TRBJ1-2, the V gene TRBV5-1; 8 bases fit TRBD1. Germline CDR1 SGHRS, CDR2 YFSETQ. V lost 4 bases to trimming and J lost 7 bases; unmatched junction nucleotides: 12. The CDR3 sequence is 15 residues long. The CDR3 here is CASSPQPGGAGGYTF. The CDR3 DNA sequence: TGCGCCAGCAGCCCACAACCAGGGGGCGCCGGTGGCTACACCTTC.

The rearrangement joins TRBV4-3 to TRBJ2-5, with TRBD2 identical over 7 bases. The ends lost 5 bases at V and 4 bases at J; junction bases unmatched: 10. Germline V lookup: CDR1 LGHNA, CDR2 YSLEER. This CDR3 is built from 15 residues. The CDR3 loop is CASSAGLGIGETQYF. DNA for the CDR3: TGCGCCAGCAGCGCTGGACTAGGAATCGGAGAGACCCAGTACTTC.

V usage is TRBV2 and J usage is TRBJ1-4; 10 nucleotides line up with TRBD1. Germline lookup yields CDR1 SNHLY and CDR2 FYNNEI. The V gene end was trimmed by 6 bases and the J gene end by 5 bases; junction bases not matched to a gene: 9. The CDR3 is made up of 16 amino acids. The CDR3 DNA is TGTGCCAGCAGGGAGGGACAGGGGAACCACAATGAAAAACTGTTTTTT. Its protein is CASREGQGNHNEKLFF.

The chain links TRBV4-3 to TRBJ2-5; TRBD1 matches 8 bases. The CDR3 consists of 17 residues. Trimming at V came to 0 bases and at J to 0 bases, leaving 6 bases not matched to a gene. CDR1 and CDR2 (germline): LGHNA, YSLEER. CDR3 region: CASSQEGTGRYQETQYF. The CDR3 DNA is TGCGCCAGCAGCCAAGAGGGGACAGGCCGCTACCAAGAGACCCAGTACTTC.

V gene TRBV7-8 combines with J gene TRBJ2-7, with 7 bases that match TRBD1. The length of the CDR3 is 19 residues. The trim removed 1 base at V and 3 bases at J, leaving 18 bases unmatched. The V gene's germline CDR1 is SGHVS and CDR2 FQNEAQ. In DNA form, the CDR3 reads TGTGCCAGCAGCTTAGAATCCGTCCAGGGGGTTACGTCTGGCTACGAGCAGTACTTC. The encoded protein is CASSLESVQGVTSGYEQYF.

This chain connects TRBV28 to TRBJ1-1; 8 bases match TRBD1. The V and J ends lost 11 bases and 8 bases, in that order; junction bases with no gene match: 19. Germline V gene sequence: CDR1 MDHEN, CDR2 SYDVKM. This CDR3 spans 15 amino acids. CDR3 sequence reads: CAAVTGELRKPEAFF. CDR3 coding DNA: TGTGCCGCGGTGACAGGGGAGCTGAGGAAGCCAGAAGCTTTCTTT.

The DNA of the CDR3 is TGTGCCAGCAGCCGCGTCTCTGGGGCCAACGTCCTGACTTTC. It codes for CASSRVSGANVLTF. This chain connects TRBV7-8 to TRBJ2-6; D is unclear. From germline, CDR1 is SGHVS and CDR2 FQNEAQ. The V end lost 5 bases, the J end lost 0 bases, and 5 bases lay between the germline ends. The CDR3 extends over 14 amino acids.

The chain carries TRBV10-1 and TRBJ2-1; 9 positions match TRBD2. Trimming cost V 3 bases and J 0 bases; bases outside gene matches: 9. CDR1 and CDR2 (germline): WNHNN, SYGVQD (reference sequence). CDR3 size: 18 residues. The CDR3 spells CASSDENSGGLSYNEQFF. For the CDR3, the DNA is TGCGCCAGCAGTGACGAGAATAGCGGGGGCCTCTCCTACAATGAGCAGTTCTTC.

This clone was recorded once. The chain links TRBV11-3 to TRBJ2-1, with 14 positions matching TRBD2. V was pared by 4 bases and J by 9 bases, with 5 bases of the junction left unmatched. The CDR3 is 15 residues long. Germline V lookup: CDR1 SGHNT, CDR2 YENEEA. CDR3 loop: CASSWGLAGDREQFF. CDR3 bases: TGTGCCAGCAGCTGGGGACTAGCGGGAGATCGTGAGCAGTTCTTC.

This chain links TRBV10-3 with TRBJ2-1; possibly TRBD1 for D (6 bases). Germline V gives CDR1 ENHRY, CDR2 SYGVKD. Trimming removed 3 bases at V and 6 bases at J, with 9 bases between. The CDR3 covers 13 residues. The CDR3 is CAISDRGGNEQFF. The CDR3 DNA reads TGTGCCATCAGTGACCGAGGGGGCAATGAGCAGTTCTTC.

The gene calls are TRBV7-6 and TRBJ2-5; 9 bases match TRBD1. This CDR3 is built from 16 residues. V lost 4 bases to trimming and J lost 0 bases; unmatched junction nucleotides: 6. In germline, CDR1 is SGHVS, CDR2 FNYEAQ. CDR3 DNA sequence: TGTGCCAGCAGCTCCCTCGGGACAGGGCACCAAGAGACCCAGTACTTC. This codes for CASSSLGTGHQETQYF.

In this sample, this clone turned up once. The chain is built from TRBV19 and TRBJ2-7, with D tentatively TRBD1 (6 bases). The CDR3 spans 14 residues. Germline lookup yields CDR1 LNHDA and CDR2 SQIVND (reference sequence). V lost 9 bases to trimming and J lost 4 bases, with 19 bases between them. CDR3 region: CASHPWGRFYEQYF. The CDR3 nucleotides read TGTGCCAGCCATCCCTGGGGGCGGTTTTACGAGCAGTACTTC.

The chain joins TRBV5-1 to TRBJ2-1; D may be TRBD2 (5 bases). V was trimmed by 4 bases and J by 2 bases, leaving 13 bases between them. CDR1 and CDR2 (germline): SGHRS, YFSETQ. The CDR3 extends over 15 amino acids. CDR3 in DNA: TGCGCCAGCAGCAAGAGCGGAGATACCTACAATGAGCAGTTCTTC. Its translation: CASSKSGDTYNEQFF.

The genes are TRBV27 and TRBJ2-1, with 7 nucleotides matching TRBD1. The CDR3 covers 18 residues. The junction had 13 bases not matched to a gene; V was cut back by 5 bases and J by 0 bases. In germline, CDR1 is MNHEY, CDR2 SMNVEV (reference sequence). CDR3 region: CASSMSRGYRGSYNEQFF. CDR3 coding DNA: TGTGCCAGCAGTATGAGCAGGGGCTACAGGGGCTCCTACAATGAGCAGTTCTTC.

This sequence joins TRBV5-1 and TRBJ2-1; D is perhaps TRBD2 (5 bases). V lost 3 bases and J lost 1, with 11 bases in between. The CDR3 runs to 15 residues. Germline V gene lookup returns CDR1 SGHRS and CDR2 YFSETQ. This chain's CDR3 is CASSSGLTSYNEQFF. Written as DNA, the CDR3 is TGCGCCAGCAGCTCCGGACTCACGTCCTACAATGAGCAGTTCTTC.

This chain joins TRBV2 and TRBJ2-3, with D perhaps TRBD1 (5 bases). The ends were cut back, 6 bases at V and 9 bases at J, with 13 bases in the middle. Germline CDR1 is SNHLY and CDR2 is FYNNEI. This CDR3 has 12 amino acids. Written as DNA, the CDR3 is TGTGCCAGCAGCCAGATAGGGGAAACGCAGTATTTT. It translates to CASSQIGETQYF.

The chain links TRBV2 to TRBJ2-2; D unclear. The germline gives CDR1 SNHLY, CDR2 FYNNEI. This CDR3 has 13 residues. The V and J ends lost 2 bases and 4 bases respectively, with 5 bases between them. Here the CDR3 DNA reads TGTGCCAGCAGTGAAACCAGCACCGGGGAGCTGTTTTTT. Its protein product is CASSETSTGELFF.

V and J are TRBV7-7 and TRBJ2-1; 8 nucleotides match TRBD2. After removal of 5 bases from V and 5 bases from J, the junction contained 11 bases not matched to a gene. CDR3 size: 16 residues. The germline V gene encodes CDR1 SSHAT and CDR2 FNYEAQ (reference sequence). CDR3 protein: CASSKERRGANNEQFF. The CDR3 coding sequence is TGTGCCAGCAGCAAGGAGAGGCGGGGGGCCAACAATGAGCAGTTCTTC. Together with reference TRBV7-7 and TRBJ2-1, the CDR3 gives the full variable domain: GAGVSQSPRYKVTKRGQDVTLRCDPISSHATLYWYQQALGQGPEFLTYFNYEAQPDKSGLPSDRFSAERPEGSISTLTIQRTEQRDSAMYRCASSKERRGANNEQFFGPGTRLTVL.

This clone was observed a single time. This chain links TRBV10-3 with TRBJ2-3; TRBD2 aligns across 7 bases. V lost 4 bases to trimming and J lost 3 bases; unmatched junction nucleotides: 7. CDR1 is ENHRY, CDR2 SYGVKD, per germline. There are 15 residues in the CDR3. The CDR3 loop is CAISGNFGGTDTQYF. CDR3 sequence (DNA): TGTGCCATCAGTGGAAATTTCGGGGGGACAGATACGCAGTATTTT.

The CDR3 region has the DNA TGTGCCAGCAGTAGGGGGTCAGGAATGGCCTACGAGCAGTACTTC. Its protein is CASSRGSGMAYEQYF. V usage is TRBV27 and J usage is TRBJ2-7; weak D call: TRBD1 (6 bases). The CDR3 sequence is 15 residues long. V lost 5 bases and J 2 bases, leaving 16 bases between the germline ends. Germline assignment: CDR1 MNHEY and CDR2 SMNVEV (reference sequence).

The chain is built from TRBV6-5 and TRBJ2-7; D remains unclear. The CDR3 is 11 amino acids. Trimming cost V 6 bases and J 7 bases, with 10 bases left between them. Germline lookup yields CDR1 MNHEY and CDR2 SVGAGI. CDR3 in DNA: TGTGCCAGCAGATCCATCGGGGAGCAGTACTTC. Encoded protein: CASRSIGEQYF.

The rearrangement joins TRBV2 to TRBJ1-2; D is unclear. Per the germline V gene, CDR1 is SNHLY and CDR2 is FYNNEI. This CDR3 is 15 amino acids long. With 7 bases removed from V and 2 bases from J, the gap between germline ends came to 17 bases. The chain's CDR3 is CASKPDTSSNYGYTF. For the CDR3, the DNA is TGTGCCAGCAAGCCTGACACGTCCTCCAACTATGGCTACACCTTC.

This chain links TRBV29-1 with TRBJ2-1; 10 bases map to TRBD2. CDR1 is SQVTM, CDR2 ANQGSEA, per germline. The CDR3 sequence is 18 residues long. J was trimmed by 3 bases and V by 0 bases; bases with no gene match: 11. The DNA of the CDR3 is TGCAGCGTTGAAGATCGCTTGGGACTAGCGACAGACTACAATGAGCAGTTCTTC. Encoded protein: CSVEDRLGLATDYNEQFF.

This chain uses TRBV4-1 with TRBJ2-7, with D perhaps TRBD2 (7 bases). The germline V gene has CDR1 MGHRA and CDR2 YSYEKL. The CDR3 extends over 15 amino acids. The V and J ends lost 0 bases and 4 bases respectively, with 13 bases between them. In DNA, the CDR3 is TGCGCCAGCAGCCAAGATCGGGGGGCGAATTACGAGCAGTACTTC. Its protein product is CASSQDRGANYEQYF.

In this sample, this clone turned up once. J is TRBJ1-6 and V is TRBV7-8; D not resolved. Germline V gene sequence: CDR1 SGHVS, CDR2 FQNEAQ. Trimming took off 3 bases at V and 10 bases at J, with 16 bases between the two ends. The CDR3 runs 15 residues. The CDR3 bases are TGTGCCAGCAGCTTTCGGCGGGAAATTGGCTCACCCCTCCACTTT. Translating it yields CASSFRREIGSPLHF.

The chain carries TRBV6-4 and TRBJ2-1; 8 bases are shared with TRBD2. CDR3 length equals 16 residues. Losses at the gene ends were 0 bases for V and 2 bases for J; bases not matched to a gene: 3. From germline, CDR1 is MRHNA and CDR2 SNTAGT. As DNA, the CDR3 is TGTGCCAGCAGTGACTCCGGGGGGGTTCCCTACAATGAGCAGTTCTTC. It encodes CASSDSGGVPYNEQFF.